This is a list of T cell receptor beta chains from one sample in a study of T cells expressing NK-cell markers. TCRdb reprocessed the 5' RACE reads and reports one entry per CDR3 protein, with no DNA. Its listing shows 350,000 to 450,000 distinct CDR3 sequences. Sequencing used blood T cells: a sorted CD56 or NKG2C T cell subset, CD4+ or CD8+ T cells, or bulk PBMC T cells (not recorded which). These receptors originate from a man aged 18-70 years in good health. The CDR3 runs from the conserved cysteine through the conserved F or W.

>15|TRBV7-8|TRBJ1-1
CASSPVWYGRPEAFF
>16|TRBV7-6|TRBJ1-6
CASSARDGSRNSPLHF
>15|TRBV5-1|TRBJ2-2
CASSLVSGVTGELFF
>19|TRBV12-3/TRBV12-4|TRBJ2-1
CASSPGTPPSAYSYNEQFF
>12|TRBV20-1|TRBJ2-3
CSGRRDTDTQYF
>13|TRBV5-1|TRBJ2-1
CASSFGRTPEQFF
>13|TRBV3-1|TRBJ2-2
CASSPVTGGELFF
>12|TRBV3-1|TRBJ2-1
CASSQEGNEQFF
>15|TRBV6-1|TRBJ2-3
CASTLDPTSTDTQYF
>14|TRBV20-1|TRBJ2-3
CSARLAGAYNTQYF
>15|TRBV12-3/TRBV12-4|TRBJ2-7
CASSLVGGAADGQYF
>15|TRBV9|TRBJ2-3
CASSGPGGGTDTQYF
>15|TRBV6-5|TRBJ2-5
CASSYSGQGKETQYF
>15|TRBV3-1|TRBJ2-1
CASSQMQGNYNEQFF
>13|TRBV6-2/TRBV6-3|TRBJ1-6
CASSYASGSPLHF
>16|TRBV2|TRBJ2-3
CASSAGSGGASDTQYF
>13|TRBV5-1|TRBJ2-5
CASSPAGAETQYF
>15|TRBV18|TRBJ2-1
CASSPSTGALSEQFF
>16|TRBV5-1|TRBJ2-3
CASSATGEPSTDTQYF
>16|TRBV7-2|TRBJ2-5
CASTQAGGAVGEAQYF
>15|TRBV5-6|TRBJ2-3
CASSTPGWWTDTQYF
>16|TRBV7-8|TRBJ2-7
CASSSVTSGSSYEQYF
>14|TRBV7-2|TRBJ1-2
CASSPYRDNYGYTF
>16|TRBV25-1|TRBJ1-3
CASSELQGGTGNTIYF
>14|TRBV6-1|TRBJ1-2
CASRAGFRSYGYTF
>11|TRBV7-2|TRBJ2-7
CASSGDVEQYF
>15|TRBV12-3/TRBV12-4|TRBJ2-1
CASRKAGGRYNEQFF